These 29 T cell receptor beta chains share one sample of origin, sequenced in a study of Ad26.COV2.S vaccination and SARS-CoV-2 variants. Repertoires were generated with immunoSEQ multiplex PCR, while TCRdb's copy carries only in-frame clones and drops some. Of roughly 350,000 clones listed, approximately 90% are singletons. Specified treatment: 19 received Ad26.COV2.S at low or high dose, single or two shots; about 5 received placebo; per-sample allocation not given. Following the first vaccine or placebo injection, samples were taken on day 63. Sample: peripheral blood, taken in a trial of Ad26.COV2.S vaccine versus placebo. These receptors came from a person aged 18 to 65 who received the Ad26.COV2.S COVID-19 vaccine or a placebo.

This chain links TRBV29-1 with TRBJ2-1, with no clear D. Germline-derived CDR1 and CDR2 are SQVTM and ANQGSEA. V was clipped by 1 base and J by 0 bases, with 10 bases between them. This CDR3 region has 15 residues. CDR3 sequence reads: CSVEGSRSSYNEQFF. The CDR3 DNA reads TGCAGCGTTGAAGGGAGCCGGAGCTCCTACAATGAGCAGTTCTTC.

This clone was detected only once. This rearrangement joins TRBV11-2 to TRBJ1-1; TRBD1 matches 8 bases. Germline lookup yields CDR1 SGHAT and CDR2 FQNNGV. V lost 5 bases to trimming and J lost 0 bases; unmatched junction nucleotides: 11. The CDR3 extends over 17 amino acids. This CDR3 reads CASSPRTGKDMNTEAFF. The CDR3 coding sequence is TGTGCCAGCAGCCCCCGGACAGGGAAAGACATGAACACTGAAGCTTTCTTT.

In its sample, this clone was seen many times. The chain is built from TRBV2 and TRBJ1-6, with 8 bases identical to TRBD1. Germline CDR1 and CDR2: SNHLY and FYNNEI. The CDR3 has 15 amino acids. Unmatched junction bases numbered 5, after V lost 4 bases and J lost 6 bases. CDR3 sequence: CASSGGTGLNSPLHF. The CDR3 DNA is TGTGCCAGCAGTGGGGGGACAGGACTTAATTCACCCCTCCACTTT.

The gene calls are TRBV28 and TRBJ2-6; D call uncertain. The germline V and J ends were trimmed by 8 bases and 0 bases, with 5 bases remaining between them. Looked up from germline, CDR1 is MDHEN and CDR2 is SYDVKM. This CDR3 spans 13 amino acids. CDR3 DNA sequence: TGTGCCAGCTTACTCTCTGGGGCCAACGTCCTGACTTTC. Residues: CASLLSGANVLTF.

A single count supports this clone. The CDR3 bases are TGTGCCAGCCGCTCAAGGACAGGGTTCAACTACAATGAGCAGTTCTTC. The encoded protein is CASRSRTGFNYNEQFF. The chain has TRBV7-2 and TRBJ2-1; 8 nucleotides align to TRBD1. The CDR3 has 16 residues. V lost 8 bases to trimming and J lost 3 bases; unmatched junction nucleotides: 12. Germline-derived CDR1 and CDR2 are SGHTA and FQGNSA.

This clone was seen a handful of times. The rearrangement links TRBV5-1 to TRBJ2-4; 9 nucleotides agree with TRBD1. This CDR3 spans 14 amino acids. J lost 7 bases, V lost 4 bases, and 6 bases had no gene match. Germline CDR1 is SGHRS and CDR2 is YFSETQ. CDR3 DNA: TGCGCCAGCAGCCCGGGACAGGGTGGGAACATTCAGTACTTC. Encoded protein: CASSPGQGGNIQYF.

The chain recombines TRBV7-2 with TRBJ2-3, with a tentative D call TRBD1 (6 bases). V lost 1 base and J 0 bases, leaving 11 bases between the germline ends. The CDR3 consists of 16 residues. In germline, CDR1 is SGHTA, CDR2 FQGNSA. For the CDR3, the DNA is TGTGCCAGCAGCTTAGGACAGGAGATGAGCACAGATACGCAGTATTTT. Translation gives CASSLGQEMSTDTQYF. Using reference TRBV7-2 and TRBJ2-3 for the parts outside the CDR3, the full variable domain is GAGVSQSPSNKVTEKGKDVELRCDPISGHTALYWYRQSLGQGLEFLIYFQGNSAPDKSGLPSDRFSAERTGGSVSTLTIQRTQQEDSAVYLCASSLGQEMSTDTQYFGPGTRLTVL.

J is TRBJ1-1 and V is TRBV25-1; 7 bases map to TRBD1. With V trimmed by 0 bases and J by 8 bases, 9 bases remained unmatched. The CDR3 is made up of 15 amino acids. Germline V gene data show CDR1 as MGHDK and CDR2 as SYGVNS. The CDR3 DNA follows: TGTGCCAGCAGTGAATATTCCTTTGGGACAGACGAAGCTTTCTTT. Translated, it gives CASSEYSFGTDEAFF. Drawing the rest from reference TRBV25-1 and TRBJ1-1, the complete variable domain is EADIYQTPRYLVIGTGKKITLECSQTMGHDKMYWYQQDPGMELHLIHYSYGVNSTEKGDLSSESTVSRIRTEHFPLTLESARPSHTSQYLCASSEYSFGTDEAFFGQGTRLTVV.

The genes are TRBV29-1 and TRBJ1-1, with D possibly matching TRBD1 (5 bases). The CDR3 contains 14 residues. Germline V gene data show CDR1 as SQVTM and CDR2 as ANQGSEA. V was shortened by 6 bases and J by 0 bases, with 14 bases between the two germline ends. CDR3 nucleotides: TGCAGCGTGGGGGGGGGACGGTTGAACACTGAAGCTTTCTTT. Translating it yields CSVGGGRLNTEAFF.

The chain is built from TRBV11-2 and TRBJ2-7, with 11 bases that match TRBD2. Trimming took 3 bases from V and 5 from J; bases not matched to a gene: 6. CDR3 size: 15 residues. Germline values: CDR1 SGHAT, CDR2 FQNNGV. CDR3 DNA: TGTGCCAGCAGCTTTCCGGGACTAGCGGCCCACGAGCAGTACTTC. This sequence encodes CASSFPGLAAHEQYF. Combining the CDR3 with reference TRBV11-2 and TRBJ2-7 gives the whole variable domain EAGVAQSPRYKIIEKRQSVAFWCNPISGHATLYWYQQILGQGPKLLIQFQNNGVVDDSQLPKDRFSAERLKGVDSTLKIQPAKLEDSAVYLCASSFPGLAAHEQYFGPGTRLTVT.

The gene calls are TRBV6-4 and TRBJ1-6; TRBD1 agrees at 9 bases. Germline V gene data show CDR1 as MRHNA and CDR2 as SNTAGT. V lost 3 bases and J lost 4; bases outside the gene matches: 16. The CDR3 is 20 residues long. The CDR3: CASSEPGTGNEYLYNSPLHF. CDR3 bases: TGTGCCAGCAGTGAACCTGGGACAGGGAATGAGTACCTATATAATTCACCCCTCCACTTT.

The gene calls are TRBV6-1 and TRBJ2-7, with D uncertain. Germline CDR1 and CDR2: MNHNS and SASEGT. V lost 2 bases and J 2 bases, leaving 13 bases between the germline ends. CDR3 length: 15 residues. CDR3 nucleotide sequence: TGTGCCAGCAGTGAAAGTCGTCTGTCTACCTACGAGCAGTACTTC. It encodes CASSESRLSTYEQYF.

CDR3 bases: TGCAGTGCTAGTGTAGGTTCCGACGAGCAGTACTTC. This encodes CSASVGSDEQYF. The chain couples TRBV20-1 to TRBJ2-7; no reliable D call. Germline V gene sequence: CDR1 DFQATT, CDR2 SNEGSKA (reference sequence). There are 12 residues in the CDR3. Trimming cost V 3 bases and J 5 bases, with 11 bases left between them.

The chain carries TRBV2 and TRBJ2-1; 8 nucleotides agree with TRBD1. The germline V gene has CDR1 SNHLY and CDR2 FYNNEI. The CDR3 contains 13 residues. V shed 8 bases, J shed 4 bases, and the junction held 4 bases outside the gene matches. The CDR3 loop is CASQGQGYNEQFF. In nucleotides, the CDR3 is TGTGCCAGCCAAGGACAGGGATACAATGAGCAGTTCTTC.

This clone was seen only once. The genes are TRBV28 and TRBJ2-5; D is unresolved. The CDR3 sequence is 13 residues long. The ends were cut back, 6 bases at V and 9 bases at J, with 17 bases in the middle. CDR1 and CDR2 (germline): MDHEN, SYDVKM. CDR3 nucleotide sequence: TGTGCCAGCAGCCGGAACATGGGATGGGCCCAGTACTTC. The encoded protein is CASSRNMGWAQYF.

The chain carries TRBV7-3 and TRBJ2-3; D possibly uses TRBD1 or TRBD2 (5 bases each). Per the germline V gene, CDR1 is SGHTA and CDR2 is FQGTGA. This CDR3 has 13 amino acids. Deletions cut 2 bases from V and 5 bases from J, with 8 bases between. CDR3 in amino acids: CASSLGTVDTQYF. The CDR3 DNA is TGTGCCAGCAGCTTAGGGACGGTAGATACGCAGTATTTT.

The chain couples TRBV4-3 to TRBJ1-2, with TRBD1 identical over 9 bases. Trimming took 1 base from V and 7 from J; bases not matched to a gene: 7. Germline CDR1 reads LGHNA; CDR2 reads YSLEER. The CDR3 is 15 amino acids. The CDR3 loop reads CASSQGGDRVGGYTF. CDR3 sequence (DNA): TGCGCCAGCAGCCAAGGCGGGGACAGGGTAGGTGGCTACACCTTC.

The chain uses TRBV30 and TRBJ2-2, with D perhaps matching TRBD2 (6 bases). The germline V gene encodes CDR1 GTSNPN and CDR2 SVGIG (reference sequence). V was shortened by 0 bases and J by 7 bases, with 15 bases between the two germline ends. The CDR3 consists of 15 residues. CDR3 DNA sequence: TGTGCCTGGAGTGTTGGAGGAGGGGCGGGCGGGGAGCTGTTTTTT. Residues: CAWSVGGGAGGELFF.

CDR3 residues: CASSPRDYLDKDTQYF. CDR3 in DNA: TGTGCCAGCAGCCCTCGGGACTATCTGGATAAAGATACGCAGTATTTT. V gene TRBV3-1 (or the pseudogene TRBV3-2) combines with J gene TRBJ2-3; 7 bases map to TRBD2. Per germline, CDR1 LGHDT and CDR2 YNNKEL (reference sequence). The CDR3 is 16 residues long. V shed 4 bases, J shed 5 bases, and the junction held 12 bases outside the gene matches.

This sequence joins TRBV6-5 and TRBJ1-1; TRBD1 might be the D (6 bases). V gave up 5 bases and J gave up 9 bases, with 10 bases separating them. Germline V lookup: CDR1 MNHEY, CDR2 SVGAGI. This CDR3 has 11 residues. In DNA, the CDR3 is TGTGCCAGCAGTCCAGGGGTTCAAGCTTTCTTT. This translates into CASSPGVQAFF.

CDR3: CASSQALRSQRPGELFF. The CDR3 region has the DNA TGCGCCAGCAGCCAAGCTCTCCGATCCCAGCGACCCGGGGAGCTGTTTTTT. The rearrangement links TRBV4-3 to TRBJ2-2, with unresolved D. The germline V gene encodes CDR1 LGHNA and CDR2 YSLEER. There are 17 residues in the CDR3. The V gene lost 1 base and the J gene lost 6 bases, with 18 bases spanning the gap.

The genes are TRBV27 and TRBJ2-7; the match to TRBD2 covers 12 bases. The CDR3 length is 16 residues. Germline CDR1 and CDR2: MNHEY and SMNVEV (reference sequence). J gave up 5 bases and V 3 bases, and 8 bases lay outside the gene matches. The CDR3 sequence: CASSLASGRVGHEQYF. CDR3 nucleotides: TGTGCCAGCAGTTTGGCTAGCGGGAGGGTTGGCCACGAGCAGTACTTC.

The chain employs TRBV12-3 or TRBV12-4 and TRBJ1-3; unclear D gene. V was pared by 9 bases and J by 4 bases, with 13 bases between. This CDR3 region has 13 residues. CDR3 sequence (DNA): TGTGCCAGTAAATGGGTTTCGGGAAACACCATATATTTT. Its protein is CASKWVSGNTIYF.

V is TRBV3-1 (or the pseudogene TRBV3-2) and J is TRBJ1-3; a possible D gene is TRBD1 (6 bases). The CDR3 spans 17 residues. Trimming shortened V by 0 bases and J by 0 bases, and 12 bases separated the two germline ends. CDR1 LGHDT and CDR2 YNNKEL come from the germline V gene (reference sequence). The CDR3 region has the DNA TGTGCCAGCAGCCAAGATCCGGGGGCCATCTCTGGAAACACCATATATTTT. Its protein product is CASSQDPGAISGNTIYF.

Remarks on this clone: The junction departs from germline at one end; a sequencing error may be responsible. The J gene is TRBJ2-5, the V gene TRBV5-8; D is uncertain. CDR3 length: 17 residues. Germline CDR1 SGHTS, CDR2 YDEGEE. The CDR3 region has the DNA TGTGCCAGTAGCTCCGAGCCTCAGAACGACCCAGGAGAGACCCAGTACTTC. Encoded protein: CASSSEPQNDPGETQYF.

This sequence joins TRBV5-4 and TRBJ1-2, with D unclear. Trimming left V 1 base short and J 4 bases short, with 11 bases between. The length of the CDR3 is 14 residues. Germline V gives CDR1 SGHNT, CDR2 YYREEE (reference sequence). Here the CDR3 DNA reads TGTGCCAGCAGCTTGTCTCCGGTCATCTATGGCTACACCTTC. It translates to CASSLSPVIYGYTF.

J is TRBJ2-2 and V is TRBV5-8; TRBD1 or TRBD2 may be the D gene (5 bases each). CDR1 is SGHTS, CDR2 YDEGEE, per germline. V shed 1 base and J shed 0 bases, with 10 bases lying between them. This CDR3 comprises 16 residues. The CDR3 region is CASSLLGTSNTGELFF. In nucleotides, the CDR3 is TGTGCCAGCAGCTTGTTGGGGACGTCGAACACCGGGGAGCTGTTTTTT.

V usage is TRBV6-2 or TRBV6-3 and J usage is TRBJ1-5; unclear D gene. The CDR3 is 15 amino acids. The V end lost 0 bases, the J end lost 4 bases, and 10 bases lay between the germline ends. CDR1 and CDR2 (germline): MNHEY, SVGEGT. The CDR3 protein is CASSYSTQSNQPQHF. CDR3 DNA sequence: TGTGCCAGCAGTTACTCTACCCAATCAAATCAGCCCCAGCATTTT.

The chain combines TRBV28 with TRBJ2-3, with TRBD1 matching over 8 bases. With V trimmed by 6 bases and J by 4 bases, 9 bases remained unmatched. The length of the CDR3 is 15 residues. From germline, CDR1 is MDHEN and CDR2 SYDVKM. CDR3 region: CASRGGQGAPDTQYF. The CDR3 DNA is TGTGCCAGCAGGGGCGGCCAGGGGGCCCCAGATACGCAGTATTTT.